A single sample gave rise to the 9 T cell receptor beta chains below, sequenced in a study of cytomegalovirus exposure and HLA in healthy donors. A multiplex PCR was run with 60 Vbeta primers and 13 Jbeta primers. Libraries were prepared by immunoSEQ multiplex PCR; TCRdb keeps only in-frame clonotypes and omits some of them. The table has approximately 160,000 clones, roughly 75% seen once; the top ten hold 4% to 5.5%. Sequencing was carried out using PBMCs. The receptors stem from a male donor in good health and CMV-seronegative.

This chain links TRBV5-1 with TRBJ1-2, with 9 bases fitting TRBD1. CDR3 length: 14 amino acids. The ends lost 0 bases at V and 8 bases at J; junction bases unmatched: 5. The germline gives CDR1 SGHRS, CDR2 YFSETQ. The CDR3 DNA sequence: TGCGCCAGCAGCTTGGACAGGGGGCGGCGGGGCTACACCTTC. Translated, it gives CASSLDRGRRGYTF.

The chain links TRBV4-2 to TRBJ2-1; 11 nucleotides align to TRBD2. The V gene end was trimmed by 1 base and the J gene end by 5 bases; junction bases not matched to a gene: 7. This CDR3 contains 17 residues. Germline-derived CDR1 and CDR2 are LGHNA and YNFKEQ. CDR3: CASSQGDGTSGHNEQFF. CDR3 nucleotides: TGTGCCAGCAGCCAAGGGGATGGGACTAGCGGACACAATGAGCAGTTCTTC.

The V call is TRBV7-9, the J call TRBJ1-2; 7 bases agree with TRBD1. CDR1 and CDR2 (germline): SEHNR, FQNEAQ (reference sequence). J gave up 4 bases and V 5 bases, and 4 bases lay outside the gene matches. The CDR3 spans 13 residues. Here the CDR3 reads CASSAQGIYGYTF. In nucleotides, the CDR3 is TGTGCCAGCAGCGCACAGGGGATCTATGGCTACACCTTC.

In this sample, this clone turned up many times. The chain links TRBV6-4 to TRBJ2-3, with 7 nucleotides matching TRBD2. This CDR3 has 15 residues. The germline V gene has CDR1 MRHNA and CDR2 SNTAGT. Trimming took 3 bases from V and 3 from J; bases not matched to a gene: 6. CDR3 nucleotides: TGTGCCAGCAGTGAGAACGGCGGGGGAACAGATACGCAGTATTTT. Protein sequence: CASSENGGGTDTQYF.

The chain is built from TRBV5-5 and TRBJ1-5; 7 bases are shared with TRBD1. The J segment lost 5 bases and the V segment lost 3 bases, leaving 5 bases of the junction unmatched. Germline CDR1 SGHKS, CDR2 YYEKEE (reference sequence). The CDR3 is 14 residues long. CDR3 amino acids: CASSSRGADQPQHF. DNA for the CDR3: TGTGCCAGCAGCTCCAGGGGGGCAGATCAGCCCCAGCATTTT.

The gene calls are TRBV5-6 and TRBJ1-2; D is possibly TRBD1 (5 bases). CDR1 SGHDT and CDR2 YYEEEE come from the germline V gene. The CDR3 has 11 amino acids. V was pared by 4 bases and J by 7 bases, with 8 bases between. CDR3: CASSGGFGYTF. Written as DNA, the CDR3 is TGTGCCAGCAGCGGGGGGTTTGGCTACACCTTC.

The chain is built from TRBV27 and TRBJ1-1; D possibly corresponds to TRBD1 (5 bases). This CDR3 has 13 residues. CDR1 is MNHEY and CDR2 is SMNVEV in the germline V gene (reference sequence). With 5 bases removed from V and 8 bases from J, the gap between germline ends came to 15 bases. The CDR3 region has the DNA TGTGCCAGCAGTCTTGGGGCCGCAGTAGAAGCTTTCTTT. The encoded protein is CASSLGAAVEAFF.

This clone was counted a single time. This rearrangement joins TRBV5-1 to TRBJ2-4; D is possibly TRBD1 (6 bases). V lost 4 bases to trimming and J lost 1 base, with 9 bases between them. The CDR3 contains 14 residues. Germline V gene lookup returns CDR1 SGHRS and CDR2 YFSETQ. In DNA form, the CDR3 reads TGCGCCAGCAGCCCCGACAGGGCCAAAAACATTCAGTACTTC. Encoded protein: CASSPDRAKNIQYF.

This sequence joins TRBV18 and TRBJ1-1; tentative D call: TRBD1 (6 bases). The CDR3 has 14 residues. Germline CDR1 reads KGHSH; CDR2 reads LQKENI. V dropped 5 bases and J dropped 3 bases, with 13 bases sitting between them. CDR3 protein: CASSGGRGDTEAFF. CDR3 coding DNA: TGTGCCAGCTCAGGCGGCAGGGGCGACACTGAAGCTTTCTTT.